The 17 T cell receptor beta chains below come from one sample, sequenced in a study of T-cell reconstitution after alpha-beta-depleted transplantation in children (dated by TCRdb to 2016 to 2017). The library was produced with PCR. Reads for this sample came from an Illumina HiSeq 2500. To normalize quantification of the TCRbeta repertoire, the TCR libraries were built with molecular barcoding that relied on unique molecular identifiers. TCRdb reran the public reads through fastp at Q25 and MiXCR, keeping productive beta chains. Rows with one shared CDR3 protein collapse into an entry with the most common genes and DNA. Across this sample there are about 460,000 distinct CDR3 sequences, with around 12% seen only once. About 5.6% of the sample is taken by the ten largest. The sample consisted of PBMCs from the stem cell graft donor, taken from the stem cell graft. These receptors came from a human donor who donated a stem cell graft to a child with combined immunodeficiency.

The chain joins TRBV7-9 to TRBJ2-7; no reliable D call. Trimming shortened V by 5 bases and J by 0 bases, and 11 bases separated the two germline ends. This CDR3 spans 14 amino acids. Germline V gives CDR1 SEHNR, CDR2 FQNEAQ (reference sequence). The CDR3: CASSPLATSYEQYF. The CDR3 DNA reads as TGTGCCAGCAGCCCTTTGGCTACCTCCTACGAGCAGTACTTC.

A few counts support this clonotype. CDR3 residues: CASSLPGTYEQYF. Here the CDR3 DNA reads TGTGCCAGCAGCTTGCCAGGAACCTACGAGCAGTACTTC. The chain combines TRBV7-2 with TRBJ2-7, with D unresolved. Germline V CDR1 and CDR2: SGHTA, FQGNSA. Deletions cut 3 bases from V and 2 bases from J, with 8 bases between. The CDR3 length is 13 residues.

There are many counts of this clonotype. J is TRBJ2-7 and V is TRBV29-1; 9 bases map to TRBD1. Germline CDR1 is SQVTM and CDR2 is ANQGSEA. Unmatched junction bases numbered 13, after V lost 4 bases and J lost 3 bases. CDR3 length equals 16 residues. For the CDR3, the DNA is TGCAGCGTTGTGGGACAGGGAGTTGGGACCAACTACGAGCAGTACTTC. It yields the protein CSVVGQGVGTNYEQYF.

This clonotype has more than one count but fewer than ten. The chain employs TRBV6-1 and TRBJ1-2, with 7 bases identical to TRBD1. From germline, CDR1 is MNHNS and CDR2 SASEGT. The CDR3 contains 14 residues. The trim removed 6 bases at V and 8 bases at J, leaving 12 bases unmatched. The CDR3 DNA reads TGTGCCAGCAGGATTGATACAGGGGCGGAGGGCTACACCTTC. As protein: CASRIDTGAEGYTF.

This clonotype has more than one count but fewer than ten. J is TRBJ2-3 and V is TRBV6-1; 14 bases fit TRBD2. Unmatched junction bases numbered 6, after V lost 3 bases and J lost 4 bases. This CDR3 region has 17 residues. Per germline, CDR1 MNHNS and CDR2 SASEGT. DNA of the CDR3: TGTGCCAGCAGTGAGCTGGGACTAGCGGGGGTCGCAGATACGCAGTATTTT. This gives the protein CASSELGLAGVADTQYF.

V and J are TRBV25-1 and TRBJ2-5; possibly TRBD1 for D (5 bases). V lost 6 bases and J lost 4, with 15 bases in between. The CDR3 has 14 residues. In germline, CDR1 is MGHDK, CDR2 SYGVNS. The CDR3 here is CASSEMGQGETQYF. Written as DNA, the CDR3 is TGTGCCAGCAGCGAAATGGGGCAGGGAGAGACCCAGTACTTC.

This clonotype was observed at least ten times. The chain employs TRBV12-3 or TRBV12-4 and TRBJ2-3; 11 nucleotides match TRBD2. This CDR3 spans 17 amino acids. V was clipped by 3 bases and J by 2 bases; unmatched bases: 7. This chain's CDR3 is CASSFDYSGGDTDTQYF. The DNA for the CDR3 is TGTGCCAGCAGTTTCGACTATAGCGGGGGGGACACAGATACGCAGTATTTT.

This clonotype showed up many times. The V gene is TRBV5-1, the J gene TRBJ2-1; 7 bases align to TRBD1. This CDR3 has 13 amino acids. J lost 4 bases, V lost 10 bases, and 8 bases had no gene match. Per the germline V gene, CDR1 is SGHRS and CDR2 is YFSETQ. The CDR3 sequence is CAAGGQDYNEQFF. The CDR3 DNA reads TGCGCCGCCGGAGGACAGGATTACAATGAGCAGTTCTTC.

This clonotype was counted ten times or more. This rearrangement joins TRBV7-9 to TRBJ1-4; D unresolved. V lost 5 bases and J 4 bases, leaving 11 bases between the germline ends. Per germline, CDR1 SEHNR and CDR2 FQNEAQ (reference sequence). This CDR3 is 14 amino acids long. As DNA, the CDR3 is TGTGCCAGCAGCGGACGGCAAGATAATGAAAAACTGTTTTTT. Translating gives CASSGRQDNEKLFF.

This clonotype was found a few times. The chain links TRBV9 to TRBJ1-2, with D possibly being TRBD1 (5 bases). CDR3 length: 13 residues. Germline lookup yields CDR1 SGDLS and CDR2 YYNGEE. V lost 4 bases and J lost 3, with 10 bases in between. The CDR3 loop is CASSPDSDYGYTF. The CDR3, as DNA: TGTGCCAGCAGCCCTGACAGTGACTATGGCTACACCTTC.

In DNA, the CDR3 is TGCAGTGTTTCAGGGCTTCGAAATGAAAAACTGTTTTTT. This codes for CSVSGLRNEKLFF. The chain joins TRBV20-1 to TRBJ1-4; possible D gene TRBD1, 5 bases. This CDR3 contains 13 residues. Trimming pared 7 bases from V and 5 bases from J, leaving 14 bases between. CDR1 DFQATT and CDR2 SNEGSKA come from the germline V gene (reference sequence).

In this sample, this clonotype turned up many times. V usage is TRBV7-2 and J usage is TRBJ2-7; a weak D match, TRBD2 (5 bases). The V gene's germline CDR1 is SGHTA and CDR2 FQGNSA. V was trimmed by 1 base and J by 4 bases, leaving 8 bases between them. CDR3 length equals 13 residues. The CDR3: CASSLVRGYEQYF. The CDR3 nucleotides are TGTGCCAGCAGCTTAGTCCGGGGTTACGAGCAGTACTTC.

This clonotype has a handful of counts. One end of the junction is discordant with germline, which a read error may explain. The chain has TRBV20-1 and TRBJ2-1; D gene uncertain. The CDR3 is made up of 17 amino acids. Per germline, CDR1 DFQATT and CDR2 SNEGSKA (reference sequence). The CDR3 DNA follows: TGCAGTGCTAGAGACTCAATACTACGCGAGAGGTACAGTGAGCAGTTCTTC. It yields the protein CSARDSILRERYSEQFF.

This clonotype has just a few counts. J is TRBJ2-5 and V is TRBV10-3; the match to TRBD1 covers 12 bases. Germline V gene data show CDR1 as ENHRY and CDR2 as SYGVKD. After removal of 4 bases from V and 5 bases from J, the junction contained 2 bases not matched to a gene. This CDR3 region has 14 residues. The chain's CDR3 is CAISAGTGGETQYF. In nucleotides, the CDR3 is TGTGCCATCAGTGCCGGGACAGGGGGCGAGACCCAGTACTTC.

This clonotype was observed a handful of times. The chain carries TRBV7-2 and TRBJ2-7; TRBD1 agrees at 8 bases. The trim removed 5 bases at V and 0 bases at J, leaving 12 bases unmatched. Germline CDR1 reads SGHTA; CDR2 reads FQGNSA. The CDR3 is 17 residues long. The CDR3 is CASSVSGTGLPSYEQYF. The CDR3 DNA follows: TGTGCCAGCAGCGTTTCCGGGACAGGACTTCCCTCCTACGAGCAGTACTTC.

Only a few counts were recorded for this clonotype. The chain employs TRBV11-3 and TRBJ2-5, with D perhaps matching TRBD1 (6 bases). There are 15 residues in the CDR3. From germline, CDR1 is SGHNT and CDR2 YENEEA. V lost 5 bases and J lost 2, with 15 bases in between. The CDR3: CASSLMTGPQETQYF. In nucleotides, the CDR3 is TGTGCCAGCAGCCTCATGACAGGACCACAAGAGACCCAGTACTTC.

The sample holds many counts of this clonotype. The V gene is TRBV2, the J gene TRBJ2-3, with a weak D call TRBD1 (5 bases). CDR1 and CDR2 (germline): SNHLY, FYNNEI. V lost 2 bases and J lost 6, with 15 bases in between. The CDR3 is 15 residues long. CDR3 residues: CASSELSWGVDTQYF. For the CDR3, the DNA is TGTGCCAGCAGTGAACTGTCGTGGGGCGTGGATACGCAGTATTTT.